Listed below are T cell receptor beta chains from one sample, sequenced in a study of control samples from healthy donors and cancer patients. Sequencing used immunoSEQ multiplex PCR; TCRdb keeps in-frame clones, though not all of them. The data contain over 110,000 clones, about nine tenths of them singletons. The sequenced sample consisted of blood. These receptors were taken from a woman aged 30 to 39 in good health. CDR3s include the opening cysteine and the closing phenylalanine or tryptophan. D genes are given only for firm matches. Some rows have no size entry. The others give once, few or many, or a class for an expanded clone.

- | TRBJ1-4 | - | TRBV6-5 | CASGGNNEKLFF | TGTGCCAGCGGCGGGAACAATGAAAAACTGTTTTTT
- | TRBJ1-4 | TRBD1 | TRBV28 | CATKQGGKNEKLFF | TGTGCCACGAAACAGGGGGGCAAAAATGAAAAACTGTTTTTT
few | TRBJ1-4 | - | TRBV5-1 | CASSPDVNEKLFF | TGCGCCAGCAGCCCGGATGTAAATGAAAAACTGTTTTTT
- | TRBJ2-7 | - | TRBV9 | CASSVGPDPYEQYF | TGTGCCAGCAGCGTAGGACCGGACCCCTACGAGCAGTACTTC
- | TRBJ2-1 | TRBD1 | TRBV7-8 | CASSLKRGTGGAYNEQFF | TGTGCCAGCAGCTTAAAACGGGGGACAGGGGGCGCCTACAATGAGCAGTTCTTC
- | TRBJ2-7 | TRBD1 | TRBV24-1 | CATSDSGTGSYEQYF | TGTGCCACCAGTGACTCCGGGACAGGGTCCTACGAGCAGTACTTC
- | TRBJ1-3 | - | TRBV30 | CAWSVGYSGNTIYF | TGTGCCTGGAGCGTGGGGTACTCTGGAAACACCATATATTTT
- | TRBJ1-4 | TRBD1 | TRBV19 | CASNRQGASEKLFF | TGTGCCAGTAATAGGCAGGGGGCGTCGGAAAAACTGTTTTTT
- | TRBJ2-1 | TRBD2 | TRBV28 | CASSLALAGNEQFF | TGTGCCAGCAGTTTAGCACTAGCGGGCAATGAGCAGTTCTTC
- | TRBJ2-5 | - | TRBV19 | CASGQGGETQYF | TGTGCCAGCGGACAGGGAGGGGAGACCCAGTACTTC
- | TRBJ2-7 | TRBD1 | TRBV5-1 | CASSVSGQGPYEQYF | TGCGCCAGCAGCGTGTCGGGACAGGGACCCTACGAGCAGTACTTC
- | TRBJ2-2 | TRBD1 | TRBV19 | CASSIDPDREYPGELFF | TGTGCCAGTAGTATAGATCCGGACAGGGAATATCCCGGGGAGCTGTTTTTT
- | TRBJ1-6 | - | TRBV28 | CASRARPLGNSPLHF | TGTGCCAGCAGGGCCAGGCCTTTGGGAAATTCACCCCTCCACTTT
- | TRBJ1-3 | - | TRBV30 | CAWSITGGNTIYF | TGTGCCTGGAGTATCACAGGGGGAAACACCATATATTTT
- | TRBJ2-1 | TRBD2 | TRBV27 | CASSPPGLADANEQFF | TGTGCCAGCAGTCCCCCGGGACTAGCAGATGCCAATGAGCAGTTCTTC
- | TRBJ1-2 | TRBD1 | TRBV29-1 | CSVDPWEEGAVGYTF | TGCAGCGTCGACCCCTGGGAAGAGGGGGCCGTCGGCTACACCTTC